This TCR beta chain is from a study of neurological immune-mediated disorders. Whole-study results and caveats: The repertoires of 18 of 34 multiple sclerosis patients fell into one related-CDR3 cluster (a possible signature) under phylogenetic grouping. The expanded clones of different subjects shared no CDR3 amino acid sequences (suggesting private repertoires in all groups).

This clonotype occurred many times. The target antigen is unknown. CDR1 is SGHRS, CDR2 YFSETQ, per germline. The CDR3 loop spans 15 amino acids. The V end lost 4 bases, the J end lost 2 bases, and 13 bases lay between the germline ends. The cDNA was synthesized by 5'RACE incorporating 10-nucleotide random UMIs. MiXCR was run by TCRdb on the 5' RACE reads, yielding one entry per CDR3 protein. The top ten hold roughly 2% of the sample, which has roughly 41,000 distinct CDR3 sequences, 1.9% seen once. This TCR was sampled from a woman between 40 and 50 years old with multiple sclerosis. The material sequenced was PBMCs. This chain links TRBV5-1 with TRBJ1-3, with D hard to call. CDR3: CASSTQTGPGNTIYF. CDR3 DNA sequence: TGCGCCAGCAGCACCCAGACGGGCCCTGGAAACACCATATATTTT.